One and the same sample provided the 20 T cell receptor beta chains below, sequenced in a study of blood T cell repertoires in COVID-19. Clones were read by immunoSEQ multiplex PCR, and TCRdb kept only the in-frame ones, dropping some. The sample contains 200,000 to 300,000 clones, roughly 87% of which appear only once. Sequencing was carried out using peripheral blood. These receptors originate from a human donor in a cohort sampled during active COVID-19.

The chain has TRBV19 and TRBJ1-1; no clear D gene. V gave up 10 bases and J gave up 3 bases, with 18 bases separating them. The CDR3 spans 14 residues. Germline CDR1 LNHDA, CDR2 SQIVND (reference sequence). The CDR3 loop reads CATLPSGGDTEAFF. The CDR3, as DNA: TGTGCCACTTTACCCTCCGGCGGGGACACTGAAGCTTTCTTT.

The genes are TRBV5-1 and TRBJ2-5; TRBD2 might be the D (6 bases). The germline CDR1 and CDR2 sequences are SGHRS and YFSETQ. With 0 bases removed from V and 4 bases from J, the gap between germline ends came to 10 bases. The CDR3 extends over 14 amino acids. DNA of the CDR3: TGCGCCAGCAGCTTGGAGGGGACTGGAGAGACCCAGTACTTC. It codes for CASSLEGTGETQYF.

This chain connects TRBV19 to TRBJ2-1; 9 bases are a match to TRBD2. J gave up 4 bases and V 3 bases, and 4 bases lay outside the gene matches. The CDR3 has 15 amino acids. Germline V CDR1 and CDR2: LNHDA, SQIVND (reference sequence). The CDR3 loop is CASSMTSGPYNEQFF. The CDR3 region has the DNA TGTGCCAGTAGTATGACTAGCGGCCCATACAATGAGCAGTTCTTC.

This sequence joins TRBV28 and TRBJ1-1; tentatively, D is TRBD1 (5 bases). The CDR3 is 15 amino acids. V shed 5 bases and J shed 0 bases, with 13 bases lying between them. CDR1 and CDR2 (germline): MDHEN, SYDVKM. CDR3 coding DNA: TGTGCCAGCAGTACTCCAGGGTTTATGAACACTGAAGCTTTCTTT. Its translation is CASSTPGFMNTEAFF.

This chain connects TRBV4-1 to TRBJ1-2; perhaps TRBD1 as D (6 bases). Germline V lookup: CDR1 MGHRA, CDR2 YSYEKL. This CDR3 contains 15 residues. Deletions cut 1 base from V and 13 bases from J, with 22 bases between. The CDR3 DNA reads as TGCGCCAGCAGCCAAGTTTCCGGTACAGGGAATCGGTGCACCTTC. It encodes CASSQVSGTGNRCTF.

The V call is TRBV9, the J call TRBJ2-3; no definite D call. This CDR3 comprises 16 residues. Trimming pared 0 bases from V and 0 bases from J, leaving 11 bases between. Germline CDR1 SGDLS, CDR2 YYNGEE. The CDR3 nucleotides are TGTGCCAGCAGCGTAGCCCGATTAACTAGCACAGATACGCAGTATTTT. It is translated as CASSVARLTSTDTQYF.

The V gene is TRBV6-5, the J gene TRBJ1-6; TRBD1 aligns across 11 bases. The CDR3 runs 15 residues. V shed 6 bases and J 9 bases; nucleotides not matched to a gene: 7. The V gene's germline CDR1 is MNHEY and CDR2 SVGAGI. Here the CDR3 DNA reads TGTGCCAGCAGCGATAGGGACAGGGGGATTTCACCCCTCCACTTT. It encodes CASSDRDRGISPLHF.

This chain connects TRBV11-2 to TRBJ1-2, with a possible D match to TRBD1 (5 bases). Trimming left V 0 bases short and J 8 bases short, with 10 bases between. CDR1 is SGHAT, CDR2 FQNNGV, per germline. CDR3 size: 13 residues. The CDR3 DNA follows: TGTGCCAGCAGCTTAGACCGGGCAGGGGGCTACACCTTC. This translates into CASSLDRAGGYTF.

This chain connects TRBV10-1 to TRBJ2-5, with 12 bases aligning to TRBD2. The V and J ends lost 8 bases and 2 bases, in that order; junction bases with no gene match: 0. This CDR3 has 13 amino acids. The germline V gene encodes CDR1 WNHNN and CDR2 SYGVQD (reference sequence). This CDR3 is CASGTSGQETQYF. CDR3 in DNA: TGCGCCAGCGGGACTAGCGGGCAAGAGACCCAGTACTTC.

V and J are TRBV7-9 and TRBJ1-1; possible D gene TRBD1, 5 bases. V was cut by 1 base and J by 5 bases, with 14 bases left in between. This CDR3 has 15 amino acids. Looked up from germline, CDR1 is SEHNR and CDR2 is FQNEAQ (reference sequence). The CDR3 reads CASSLGYQGRTEAFF. The CDR3 coding sequence is TGTGCCAGCAGCTTAGGGTACCAGGGCCGGACTGAAGCTTTCTTT. Full variable domain (missing parts from reference TRBV7-9 and TRBJ1-1): DTGVSQNPRHKITKRGQNVTFRCDPISEHNRLYWYRQTLGQGPEFLTYFQNEAQLEKSRLLSDRFSAERPKGSFSTLEIQRTEQGDSAMYLCASSLGYQGRTEAFFGQGTRLTVV.

This clone was seen a few times. V usage is TRBV5-4 and J usage is TRBJ2-7; 9 positions match TRBD1. The germline V gene encodes CDR1 SGHNT and CDR2 YYREEE (reference sequence). V trimming: 2 bases; J trimming: 5 bases; junction bases outside the gene matches: 8. There are 15 residues in the CDR3. The CDR3, as DNA: TGTGCCAGCAGCTTAACCGGGACAGGGCTGAACGAGCAGTACTTC. It specifies CASSLTGTGLNEQYF.

This rearrangement joins TRBV29-1 to TRBJ1-2, with D maybe TRBD1 (6 bases). CDR1 is SQVTM, CDR2 ANQGSEA, per germline. The CDR3 is made up of 12 amino acids. Trimming pared 4 bases from V and 2 bases from J, leaving 8 bases between. CDR3 DNA: TGCAGCGTTGGTACAGGGAACTATGGCTACACCTTC. The encoded protein is CSVGTGNYGYTF.

The V call is TRBV6-5, the J call TRBJ2-3; maybe TRBD1 (6 bases). Trimming left V 0 bases short and J 0 bases short, with 10 bases between. CDR1 is MNHEY and CDR2 is SVGAGI in the germline V gene. This CDR3 comprises 16 residues. CDR3 amino acids: CASSYSRTGSTDTQYF. In nucleotides, the CDR3 is TGTGCCAGCAGTTACTCCCGCACAGGGAGCACAGATACGCAGTATTTT.

DNA for the CDR3: TGTGCCAGTAGCGAGGGACAGACCTATGGCTACACCTTC. It is translated as CASSEGQTYGYTF. The chain couples TRBV19 to TRBJ1-2; 7 bases line up with TRBD1. The germline gives CDR1 LNHDA, CDR2 SQIVND (reference sequence). The length of the CDR3 is 13 residues. The V and J ends lost 6 bases and 4 bases, in that order; junction bases with no gene match: 5.

In its sample, this clone was seen once. The chain links TRBV4-2 to TRBJ1-2; TRBD1 agrees at 9 bases. Germline values: CDR1 LGHNA, CDR2 YNFKEQ. J was trimmed by 7 bases and V by 3 bases; bases with no gene match: 15. There are 17 residues in the CDR3. Here the CDR3 DNA reads TGTGCCAGCAGCCAGGCGGGACAGGGCCCCAGAGGACCTGGCTACACCTTC. Encoded protein: CASSQAGQGPRGPGYTF.

This chain connects TRBV19 to TRBJ1-5; D perhaps matches TRBD1 (5 bases). The CDR3 spans 18 residues. V shed 3 bases and J shed 0 bases, with 18 bases lying between them. Per germline, CDR1 LNHDA and CDR2 SQIVND (reference sequence). The CDR3 nucleotides are TGTGCCAGTAGTATCCGGTGGGCAAGACAGCTTAGCAATCAGCCCCAGCATTTT. It specifies CASSIRWARQLSNQPQHF.

The chain recombines TRBV6-5 with TRBJ2-7; D is undetermined. CDR1 is MNHEY and CDR2 is SVGAGI in the germline V gene. The V and J ends lost 2 bases and 0 bases respectively, with 8 bases between them. This CDR3 has 14 residues. CDR3 coding DNA: TGTGCCAGCAGTTACATATCGAGCTCCTACGAGCAGTACTTC. Translation gives CASSYISSSYEQYF.

The chain carries TRBV3-1 (or the pseudogene TRBV3-2) and TRBJ2-7; possibly TRBD1 for D (5 bases). Germline CDR1 and CDR2: LGHDT and YNNKEL (reference sequence). The CDR3 has 14 amino acids. Trimming pared 2 bases from V and 3 bases from J, leaving 11 bases between. CDR3 nucleotide sequence: TGTGCCAGCAGCCAACGGCGGACACTCTACGAGCAGTACTTC. This codes for CASSQRRTLYEQYF.

The chain combines TRBV19 with TRBJ2-7, with D perhaps matching TRBD2 (6 bases). The germline V and J ends were trimmed by 4 bases and 3 bases, with 13 bases remaining between them. This CDR3 has 14 amino acids. Germline CDR1 and CDR2: LNHDA and SQIVND (reference sequence). This CDR3 reads CASSNPGDNYEQYF. The CDR3 coding sequence is TGTGCCAGTAGTAACCCGGGAGACAACTACGAGCAGTACTTC.

The chain is built from TRBV30 and TRBJ2-2; no reliable D call. The germline gives CDR1 GTSNPN, CDR2 SVGIG (reference sequence). V lost 2 bases to trimming and J lost 7 bases, with 5 bases between them. CDR3 length equals 11 residues. The CDR3 here is CAWSRGGELFF. CDR3 DNA sequence: TGTGCCTGGAGTCGCGGCGGGGAGCTGTTTTTT. Full variable domain (missing parts from reference TRBV30 and TRBJ2-2): SQTIHQWPATLVQPVGSPLSLECTVEGTSNPNLYWYRQAAGRGLQLLFYSVGIGQISSEVPQNLSASRPQDRQFILSSKKLLLSDSGFYLCAWSRGGELFFGEGSRLTVL.